Following are 13 T cell receptor beta chains from one sample sequenced in a study of CD8 T cells in Susac syndrome. Random hexamers were used to reverse transcribe roughly 0.5 to 1 ug of RNA. Via MiXCR, TCRdb re-called the immunoSEQ multiplex PCR reads, giving one row per CDR3 protein. The profile covers tens of thousands of distinct CDR3 sequences, with approximately 95% appearing a single time and roughly 0.5% taken by the ten largest. Material: CD8+ T cells from PBMCs. The receptor set was obtained from a human donor with Susac syndrome.

The CDR3 reads CASSLGQSGYNEQFF. In DNA form, the CDR3 reads TGTGCCAGCAGCTTGGGACAGTCGGGCTACAATGAGCAGTTCTTC. The chain combines TRBV13 with TRBJ2-1; 7 nucleotides agree with TRBD1. The CDR3 contains 15 residues. V trimming: 3 bases; J trimming: 3 bases; junction bases outside the gene matches: 5. The germline V gene has CDR1 PRHDT and CDR2 FYEKMQ (reference sequence).

This sequence joins TRBV20-1 and TRBJ2-7; 7 bases line up with TRBD1. The germline CDR1 and CDR2 sequences are DFQATT and SNEGSKA (reference sequence). Trimming removed 4 bases from V and 3 bases from J; junction bases left unmatched: 3. The CDR3 covers 12 residues. CDR3 sequence reads: CSATTGDYEQYF. For the CDR3, the DNA is TGCAGTGCTACTACAGGGGACTACGAGCAGTACTTC.

The chain employs TRBV29-1 and TRBJ2-2; no clear D gene. This CDR3 is 14 amino acids long. Germline CDR1 reads SQVTM; CDR2 reads ANQGSEA. Trimming left V 3 bases short and J 2 bases short, with 10 bases between. The DNA for the CDR3 is TGCAGCGTTGATTTAGGCTTCAACACCGGGGAGCTGTTTTTT. Protein sequence: CSVDLGFNTGELFF.

The rearrangement uses TRBV30 and TRBJ1-1, with D possibly being TRBD1 (5 bases). The germline V gene has CDR1 GTSNPN and CDR2 SVGIG (reference sequence). The V and J ends lost 1 base and 5 bases respectively, with 11 bases between them. The CDR3 contains 13 residues. CDR3 nucleotide sequence: TGTGCCTGGAGTGACTGGGGGGGAACTGAAGCTTTCTTT. Its protein is CAWSDWGGTEAFF.

This clonotype was seen once. This chain links TRBV20-1 with TRBJ1-2; no reliable D call. CDR3 length equals 13 residues. V was trimmed by 0 bases and J by 1 base, leaving 6 bases between them. Germline lookup yields CDR1 DFQATT and CDR2 SNEGSKA (reference sequence). The CDR3 coding sequence is TGCAGTGCTAGAGATCAACTTAACTATGGCTACACCTTC. Residues: CSARDQLNYGYTF.

CDR3 residues: CATSTSLANTGELFF. CDR3 bases: TGTGCCACCAGTACCAGCCTCGCGAACACCGGGGAGCTGTTTTTT. The V call is TRBV24-1, the J call TRBJ2-2, with D unresolved. Germline CDR1 and CDR2: KGHDR and SFDVKD. The CDR3 has 15 amino acids. Trimming shortened V by 6 bases and J by 0 bases, and 10 bases separated the two germline ends.

The rearrangement joins TRBV9 to TRBJ1-2; 7 nucleotides line up with TRBD1. The CDR3 contains 16 residues. Germline V gene sequence: CDR1 SGDLS, CDR2 YYNGEE. The trim removed 3 bases at V and 5 bases at J, leaving 13 bases unmatched. In DNA form, the CDR3 reads TGTGCCAGCAGCGCCCCTTATGGGACAGCGAAATATGGCTACACCTTC. Its translation: CASSAPYGTAKYGYTF.

This chain connects TRBV11-1 to TRBJ2-1; perhaps TRBD1 as D (6 bases). Trimming stripped 1 base from V and 6 bases from J, with 10 bases between. This CDR3 contains 14 residues. Germline V CDR1 and CDR2: SGHAT, FQDESV (reference sequence). The CDR3 loop is CASSLVTGPNEQFF. The CDR3 coding sequence is TGTGCCAGCAGCTTAGTCACAGGGCCCAATGAGCAGTTCTTC.

Comments on this clonotype: The final CDR3 position lacks the conserved phenylalanine or tryptophan, pointing to a likely read error. The chain combines TRBV15 with TRBJ2-1; D might be TRBD1 (5 bases). Germline V lookup: CDR1 LNHNV, CDR2 YYDKDF (reference sequence). Between the trimmed V and J ends, which lost 4 bases and 0 bases, there was a span of 13 bases. The CDR3 loop spans 16 amino acids. The CDR3 nucleotides read TGTGCCACCAGCATACCCAGGGAAAGCTCCTACAATGAGCAGTTCTCC. It is translated as CATSIPRESSYNEQFS.

This chain connects TRBV7-8 to TRBJ2-7; no clear D. In germline, CDR1 is SGHVS, CDR2 FQNEAQ. V was pared by 1 base and J by 6 bases, with 4 bases between. The CDR3 length is 11 residues. The CDR3 here is CASSLGVEQYF. CDR3 DNA sequence: TGTGCCAGCAGCTTAGGGGTCGAGCAGTACTTC.

This chain links TRBV20-1 with TRBJ1-2, with 9 nucleotides matching TRBD1. The CDR3 is 12 residues long. The germline CDR1 and CDR2 sequences are DFQATT and SNEGSKA (reference sequence). The V gene end was trimmed by 6 bases and the J gene end by 6 bases; junction bases not matched to a gene: 5. The CDR3 protein is CSAEGQGHGYTF. Here the CDR3 DNA reads TGCAGTGCCGAGGGACAGGGCCATGGCTACACCTTC.

This clonotype was counted a single time. The V gene is TRBV4-2, the J gene TRBJ1-1; tentative D call: TRBD1 (5 bases). V lost 2 bases and J lost 3, with 16 bases in between. Per germline, CDR1 LGHNA and CDR2 YNFKEQ. CDR3 length: 16 residues. This CDR3 reads CASSQPPRPGDTEAFF. The CDR3 DNA reads as TGTGCCAGCAGCCAACCTCCTCGCCCGGGGGACACTGAAGCTTTCTTT.

The chain has TRBV29-1 and TRBJ2-3; 8 nucleotides line up with TRBD2. There are 16 residues in the CDR3. Germline V CDR1 and CDR2: SQVTM, ANQGSEA. V was clipped by 4 bases and J by 6 bases; unmatched bases: 15. The CDR3 region is CSVGAGASQWVDTQYF. In DNA, the CDR3 is TGCAGCGTTGGAGCGGGAGCTAGTCAATGGGTGGATACGCAGTATTTT.